This is a list of T cell receptor beta chains from one sample in a study of cytomegalovirus exposure and HLA in healthy donors. Libraries were prepared by immunoSEQ multiplex PCR; TCRdb keeps only in-frame clonotypes and omits some of them. The sample holds roughly 240,000 clones, more than 75% seen once. Input material: PBMCs. These receptors all stem from a woman between 40 and 55 years old in good health and CMV-seropositive. Each CDR3 is given with its conserved first and last residue. The D gene is left open where the match is weak. Rows give clone size only sometimes, using once, few, many, or a class for an expanded clone.

.,TRBV7-2,TRBJ1-2,TRBD1,TGTGCCAGCAGCTACAGGGGGTATGGCTACACCTTC,CASSYRGYGYTF
.,TRBV7-9,TRBJ1-1,.,TGTGCCAGCAGCTTAGAACTAAACACTGAAGCTTTCTTT,CASSLELNTEAFF
.,TRBV29-1,TRBJ1-2,TRBD1,TGCAGCGCCCGGACAGGGGGCGAAGGCTACACCTTC,CSARTGGEGYTF
.,TRBV9,TRBJ2-3,.,TGTGCCAGCAGCGTAGGAACGGGGGGCCGGACAGATACGCAGTATTTT,CASSVGTGGRTDTQYF
.,TRBV7-2,TRBJ2-2,TRBD2,TGTGCCAGCAGCTCCCGACTAGCCGCTTTCCGGGAGCTGTTTTTT,CASSSRLAAFRELFF
.,TRBV2,TRBJ1-2,TRBD1,TGTGCCAGCAGTGCGGGACAGCTAAACTATGGCTACACCTTC,CASSAGQLNYGYTF
.,TRBV6-5,TRBJ1-2,.,TGTGCCAGCACCCCGGGAGGGGTCTATGGCTACACCTTC,CASTPGGVYGYTF
few,TRBV18,TRBJ1-5,.,TGTGCCAGCTCACCTTCCGGGGACAATCAGCCCCAGCATTTT,CASSPSGDNQPQHF
once,TRBV6-5,TRBJ2-1,.,TGTGCCAGCGGCCTAGTTGATCGGCAGTTCTTC,CASGLVDRQFF
.,TRBV29-1,TRBJ2-3,TRBD1,TGCGGCTCGGGACAGGGAAGCGTATTCGGCACAGATACGCAGTATTTT,CGSGQGSVFGTDTQYF
.,TRBV14,TRBJ1-4,.,TGTGCCAGCAGCCATACTTTACAGGATAATGAAAAACTGTTTTTT,CASSHTLQDNEKLFF
.,TRBV19,TRBJ2-2,TRBD2,TGTGCCAGTAAGGGAGGGTCTAAGGGAGTCACCGGGGAGCTGTTTTTT,CASKGGSKGVTGELFF
.,TRBV18,TRBJ1-1,.,TGTGCCAGCTCCGCCGGATCGGAGTCTGTCGGGGCTTTCTTT,CASSAGSESVGAFF
.,TRBV29-1,TRBJ2-7,TRBD2,TGCAGCGTAACAACTAGCGGGAGTCTCGAGCAGTACTTC,CSVTTSGSLEQYF
once,TRBV11-1,TRBJ2-3,TRBD1,TGTGCCAGCAGCCCGAGGGGACAGGGTTTCGCAGATACGCAGTATTTT,CASSPRGQGFADTQYF
few,TRBV4-1,TRBJ1-3,.,TGCGCCAGCAGCCAAGGGACAGCCGCTGGAAACACCATATATTTT,CASSQGTAAGNTIYF
.,TRBV27,TRBJ2-7,.,TGTGCCAGCAGTTTCAGGTTAACCTACGAGCAGTACTTC,CASSFRLTYEQYF
.,TRBV30,TRBJ2-3,TRBD2,TGTGCCTGGAGTGTACTGGGCGGGAGGGCTGGAGATACGCAGTATTTT,CAWSVLGGRAGDTQYF
.,TRBV4-3,TRBJ2-3,TRBD2,TGCGCCAGCAGCCAAGCTAGCGGAGGAGGGACTTCAGATACGCAGTATTTT,CASSQASGGGTSDTQYF
.,TRBV5-1,TRBJ2-7,.,TGCGCCAGCAGCTTGGGACAGGTTGCTCTCTACGAGCAGTACTTC,CASSLGQVALYEQYF
.,TRBV21-1,TRBJ2-3,.,TGTGCCAGCAGCAAACGTGTTGTGCTAGCGGGGGACTGGGGAAGCACAGATACGCAGTATTTT,CASSKRVVLAGDWGSTDTQYF
.,TRBV28,TRBJ1-4,TRBD1,TGTGCCAGCAGCTCCTTCGGGACAGGGCATGAAAAACTGTTTTTT,CASSSFGTGHEKLFF
.,TRBV2,TRBJ1-1,.,TGTGCCAGCAGTGAAGCGGAGGGGTTTGAAGCTTTCTTT,CASSEAEGFEAFF
.,TRBV6-5,TRBJ2-7,TRBD1,TGTGCCAGCAGTGCCCGGGACAGCGGCTCCTACGAGCAGTACTTC,CASSARDSGSYEQYF
.,TRBV6-1,TRBJ1-1,.,TGTGCCAGCAGTGAGAGACAGTCTTCGAACACTGAAGCTTTCTTT,CASSERQSSNTEAFF
.,TRBV2,TRBJ1-1,.,TGTGCCAGAGCGCGGGTGAACACTGAAGCTTTCTTT,CARARVNTEAFF
.,TRBV10-3,TRBJ1-1,.,TGTGCCATCAGATCGTCACAGGGGAACACTGAAGCTTTCTTT,CAIRSSQGNTEAFF
.,TRBV6-6,TRBJ2-3,TRBD1,TGTGCCAGCAGGACGGGACAGGGGACAGATACGCAGTATTTT,CASRTGQGTDTQYF
.,TRBV6-4,TRBJ2-1,TRBD2,TGTGCCAGCAGTGACCACGGGGCGGGGGGCAATGAGCAGTTCTTC,CASSDHGAGGNEQFF
.,TRBV19,TRBJ2-1,TRBD2,TGTGCCAGTAGTATAAGGGTTAGCGGGATCAATGAGCAGTTCTTC,CASSIRVSGINEQFF
.,TRBV5-1,TRBJ1-4,.,TGCGCCAGCAGCTTGGTAGGGGCAGGTGAAAAACTGTTTTTT,CASSLVGAGEKLFF
.,TRBV12-5,TRBJ1-5,.,TGTGCTAGTGGGGATCCCTCGGCAGGGTGGGATCAGCCCCAGCATTTT,CASGDPSAGWDQPQHF
.,TRBV2,TRBJ1-2,.,TGTGCCAGCAGTGCTTTGGACAACATCTATGGCTACACCTTC,CASSALDNIYGYTF
.,TRBV5-1,TRBJ1-5,TRBD1,TGCGCCAGCAGCTCCACAGGGGCGCGGCAGCCCCAGCATTTT,CASSSTGARQPQHF
.,TRBV7-9,TRBJ2-7,.,TGTGCCAGCAGCTTAGGCGACACCCTCGTCTACGAGCAGTACTTC,CASSLGDTLVYEQYF
.,TRBV4-1,TRBJ2-5,.,TGCGCCAGCAGCCCGCGTCCCCGGTCGAGGGAGCAGTACTTC,CASSPRPRSREQYF
once,TRBV5-1,TRBJ2-1,TRBD2,TGCGCCAGCAGCTCTGGGCTAGCGGGGGGTCAAAATGAGCAGTTCTTC,CASSSGLAGGQNEQFF
.,TRBV5-1,TRBJ1-1,.,TGCGCCAGCAGCTGGGGTGGGGGCTTCGTAAGCACTGAAGCTTTCTTT,CASSWGGGFVSTEAFF
.,TRBV25-1,TRBJ1-2,.,TGTGCCAGCAGTGAATTAGAGGGCAAGGACTATGGCTACACCTTC,CASSELEGKDYGYTF
.,TRBV10-3,TRBJ2-5,TRBD1,TGTGCCATCAGTGAGTCGGGACAGGGAGGAAAGGAGACCCAGTACTTC,CAISESGQGGKETQYF
once,TRBV30,TRBJ2-1,.,TGTGCCTGGAGTCGCGGCGCTGGGGAGCAGTTCTTC,CAWSRGAGEQFF
.,TRBV6-5,TRBJ1-4,.,TGTGCCAGCAGTTATTATAGGGGCGCAAAGGAAAAACTGTTTTTT,CASSYYRGAKEKLFF
.,TRBV2,TRBJ1-1,.,TGTGCCAGTCCCTCTAATTCTGGCACTGAAGCTTTCTTT,CASPSNSGTEAFF
few,TRBV30,TRBJ1-5,TRBD1,TGTGCCTGGAAAGCAAACCAGGGGGCCCAGCCCCAGCATTTT,CAWKANQGAQPQHF
.,TRBV9,TRBJ1-1,.,TGTGCCAGCAGCGTACAGGGCAGGGGTGACACTGAAGCTTTCTTT,CASSVQGRGDTEAFF
.,TRBV29-1,TRBJ1-6,.,TGCAGCGTTCGACAGGAGTATAATTCACCCCTCCACTTT,CSVRQEYNSPLHF
.,TRBV30,TRBJ1-1,.,TGTGCCTGGAAAGTCCCAGAGAACACTGAAGCTTTCTTT,CAWKVPENTEAFF
.,TRBV19,TRBJ1-2,TRBD1,TGTGCCAGTAGCTACAGGGGGAGCTATGGCTACACCTTC,CASSYRGSYGYTF
.,TRBV5-1,TRBJ2-3,TRBD2,TGCGCCAGCAGCGTCGGACTAGCGGGAACAGATACGCAGTATTTT,CASSVGLAGTDTQYF
.,TRBV30,TRBJ2-5,TRBD2,TGTGCCTGGACCCATAGCGGGGGGTGGGAGGCCCAGTACTTC,CAWTHSGGWEAQYF
.,TRBV12-5,TRBJ1-2,.,TGTGCTAGTGGTTTGGGGCCCCAACAGTGGGGCTACACCTTC,CASGLGPQQWGYTF
.,TRBV18,TRBJ2-5,TRBD2,TGTGCCAGCTCACCATTGCGGGAGGCCCAAGAGACCCAGTACTTC,CASSPLREAQETQYF
.,TRBV5-4,TRBJ1-1,TRBD1,TGTGCCAGCAGCCCCGACAGGGGTGAAGCTTTCTTT,CASSPDRGEAFF
.,TRBV7-2,TRBJ2-5,TRBD2,TGTGCCAGCAGCTTTAGGGCCGGGACTAGCGGGGACCGGGACTTC,CASSFRAGTSGDRDF
.,TRBV2,TRBJ1-6,TRBD1,TGTGCCAGCAGTCGGACAGGGGGAAATTCACCCCTCCACTTT,CASSRTGGNSPLHF